Only one count was recorded for the clone carrying this TCR beta chain. Its antigen is not known. This specimen comes from a study of graft-versus-host responses after intestinal transplantation. CDR3 length: 16 residues. CDR1 is SGDLS and CDR2 is YYNGEE in the germline V gene. Germline trimming cut 1 base from V and 1 base from J; bases unmatched to any gene: 5. General study points: GvH clones were identified in recipient marrow, with some first appearing in ileum or blood.

The method was immunoSEQ multiplex PCR; TCRdb's version includes in-frame clones alone and lacks a portion of them. The data hold over 10,000 clones, with roughly 81% observed a single time. The specimen comprised PBMCs, sampled after intestinal transplantation. This sequence originates from a human patient who received an intestinal transplant, so some T cells may come from the graft donor. This chain connects TRBV9 to TRBJ2-7; 10 bases map to TRBD2. The CDR3 DNA reads as TGTGCCAGCAGCGTACTAGCGGGAGCTGGTTCCTACGAGCAGTACTTC. Translation gives CASSVLAGAGSYEQYF.